This TCR beta chain was captured by sequencing in a study of T cell responses to AZD1222 COVID-19 vaccine (dated by TCRdb to the early 2020s). In the study overall: AZD1222 recipients given second doses at about 4 weeks or at about 12 weeks were pooled, since spike-specific TCR depth and breadth were not found to differ between the two schedules. A total of 233 trial participants underwent TCR sequencing, of whom about 200 had received two doses of AZD1222 and 26 had received two doses of the MenACWY control vaccine. Trial participants were enrolled into age subgroups of 18-55, 56-69 and 70-plus years, which contained approximately 150, 28 and 58 TCR-sequenced participants, respectively. What the study reported, not specific to this receptor: Epitopes outside the regions mutated in the B.1.351 and B.1.1.7 variants were reportedly recognized by nearly half of the unique spike-specific TCRs. Because no samples from the day 14 peak response were available, repertoires could be characterized only after the peak T cell response. Only six AZD1222 recipients were SARS-CoV-2 seropositive at baseline, limiting conclusions about previously exposed vaccinees. Spike-specific TCR breadth and depth rose significantly after two AZD1222 doses compared with day 0 and with MenACWY recipients. The 56-69-year group was small, and its depth increase did not reach significance, likely because of low power. Most participants were white British and females outnumbered males, and the authors suggested that clonal diversity may have been underestimated. The whole spike protein was spanned by vaccine-associated CD4 TCRs, and dominant responses were seen in regions 160-218 and 743-854.

As for this clone: No cognate antigen has been identified for it. Base-call qualities are not available, and no considerably larger clone is one nucleotide away.

The sample's time point label, decoded: baseline before first vaccination. The vaccinee samples were drawn from two UK trials, COV001 and COV002, one of which was a single-blind randomized controlled phase 2/3 trial testing AZD1222 (ChAdOx1 nCoV-19) in healthy adults. For TCRbeta chain sequencing, PBMC samples from trial participants were taken at day 0 and at day 28 after the second dose. The CDR3 regions of human TCRbeta chains were subjected to immunosequencing. Per the authors' processing: Repertoire TCRs were checked for matches against a reference library of SARS-CoV-2-specific TCRs that had been generated using the MIRA antigen-specificity platform. Breadth meant the fraction of unique TCRs that were SARS-CoV-2-associated, whereas depth meant the fraction of total T cells that were SARS-CoV-2-associated. Each spike-specific TCR was assigned to its reactive spike region and to a CD4 or CD8 class using the MIRA data. Log10-transformed breadth and depth values were compared by one-way ANOVA with Sidak's multiple comparisons tests. TCRdb carries this immuneACCESS record with in-frame sequences only. Its versions omit some clonotypes, under half of them owing to an unresolved V gene in the studies checked, with the rest unexplained. From that table come the V and J calls and clone size; the DNA was used to work out D and trimming. The sample data list about 170,000 clones, and just under 95% of these were observed just once. The top ten hold 1.5% to 2% of the sample.

Relative to germline, V is 6 bases shorter and J is 6 bases shorter, with 11 bases between their ends. CDR1 and CDR2 were assigned from the germline V gene as SGHAT and FQNNGV. The CDR3, from cysteine to phenylalanine, totals 12 residues. The entry retains the CDR3 DNA only, 36 bases that are in frame from base 1. This TCR was sampled from an adult in good health. The V and J genes are TRBV11-2 and TRBJ1-1, with no reliable assignment of the D segment. The source material was peripheral blood, sampled on day 0 of AZD1222 vaccination. The sequence in DNA is TGTGCCAGCAGTCTGGGAGTAGCTGAAGCTTTCTTT. Protein translation: CASSLGVAEAFF.